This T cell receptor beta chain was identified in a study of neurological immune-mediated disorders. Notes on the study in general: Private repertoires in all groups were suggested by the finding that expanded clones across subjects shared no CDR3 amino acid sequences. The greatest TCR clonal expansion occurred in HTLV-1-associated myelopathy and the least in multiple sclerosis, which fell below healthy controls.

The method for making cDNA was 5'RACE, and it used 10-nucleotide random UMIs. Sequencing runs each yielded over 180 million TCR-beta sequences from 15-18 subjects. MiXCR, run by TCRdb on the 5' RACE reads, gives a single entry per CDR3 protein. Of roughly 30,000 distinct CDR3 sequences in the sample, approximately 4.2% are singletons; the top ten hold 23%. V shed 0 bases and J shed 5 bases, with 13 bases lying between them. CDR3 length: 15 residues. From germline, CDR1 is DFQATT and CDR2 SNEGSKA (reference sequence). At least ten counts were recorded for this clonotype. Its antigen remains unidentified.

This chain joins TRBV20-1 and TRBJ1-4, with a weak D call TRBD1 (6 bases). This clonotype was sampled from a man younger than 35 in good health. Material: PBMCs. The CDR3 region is CSARDRGAGNEKLFF. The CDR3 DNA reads TGCAGTGCTAGAGATCGGGGGGCCGGGAATGAAAAACTGTTTTTT.